This entry is about one T cell receptor (beta chain). Its antigen is unknown. The source of the sample is a study of PD-1 blockade in classical Hodgkin lymphoma. The study, taken as a whole, reports: TCR diversity in CD4+, not CD8+, cells rose significantly by C4D1.

Relapses following autologous stem cell transplantation were seen in all patients, with brentuximab vedotin exposure varying. Complete response, partial response or progressive disease constituted the best responses recorded. V lost 4 bases and J 2 bases, leaving 21 bases between the germline ends. The CDR3 has 17 residues. CDR1 and CDR2 (germline): SEHNR, FQNEAQ (reference sequence). Produced via immunoSEQ multiplex PCR; TCRdb's table is partial and in-frame only. This repertoire shows about 99,000 clones, roughly 76% found once; its top ten account for 16%. The rearrangement links TRBV7-9 to TRBJ2-7, with D possibly called TRBD1 or TRBD2 (6 bases each). This clonotype originated in a human donor with classical Hodgkin lymphoma. The source material was peripheral blood mononuclear cells (PBMCs), sampled before the second cycle of nivolumab. DNA for the CDR3: TGTGCCAGCAGCTCATCCCCGGGGGAACAGGGCACCTACGAGCAGTACTTC. Amino acids: CASSSSPGEQGTYEQYF.